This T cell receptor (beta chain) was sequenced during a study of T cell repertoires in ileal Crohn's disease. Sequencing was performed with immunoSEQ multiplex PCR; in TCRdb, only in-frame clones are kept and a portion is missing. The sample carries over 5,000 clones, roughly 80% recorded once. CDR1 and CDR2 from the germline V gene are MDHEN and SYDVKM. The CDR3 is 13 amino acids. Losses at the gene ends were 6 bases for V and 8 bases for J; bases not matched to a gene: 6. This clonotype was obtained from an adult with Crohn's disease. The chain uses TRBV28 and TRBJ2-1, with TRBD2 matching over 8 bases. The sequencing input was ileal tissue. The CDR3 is CASRKTSVHEQFF. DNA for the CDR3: TGTGCCAGCAGGAAGACTAGCGTCCATGAGCAGTTCTTC.